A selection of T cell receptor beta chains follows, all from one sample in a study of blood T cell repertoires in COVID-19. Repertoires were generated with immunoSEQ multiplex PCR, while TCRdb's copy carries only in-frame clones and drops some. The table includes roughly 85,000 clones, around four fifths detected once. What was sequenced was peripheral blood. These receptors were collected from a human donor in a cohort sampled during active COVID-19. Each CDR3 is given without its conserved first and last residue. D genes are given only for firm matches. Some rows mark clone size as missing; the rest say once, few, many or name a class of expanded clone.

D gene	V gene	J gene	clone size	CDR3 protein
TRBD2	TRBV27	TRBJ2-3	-	ASSSIAGGLQDTQY
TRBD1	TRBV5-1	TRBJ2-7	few	ASSLATGVIGEQY
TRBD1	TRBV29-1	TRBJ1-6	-	SARDRENSPLH
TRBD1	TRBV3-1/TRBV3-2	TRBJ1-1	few	ASRRGGNTEAF
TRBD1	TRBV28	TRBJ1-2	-	ASGKTGASYGYT
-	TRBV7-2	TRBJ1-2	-	ASSFRNDYGYT
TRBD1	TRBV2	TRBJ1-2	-	ASFQNRAVRRGRFAM
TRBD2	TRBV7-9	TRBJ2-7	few	ASSLETSGGKQY
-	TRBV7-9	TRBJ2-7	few	ASSSNPSRGAHEQY
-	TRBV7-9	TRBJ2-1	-	ASSPAIGVEQF
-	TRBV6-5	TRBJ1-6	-	ASTKLWGESPLH
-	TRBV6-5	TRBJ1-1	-	ASSSAAFTRNTEAF
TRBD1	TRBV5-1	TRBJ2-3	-	ASSLGTGPSTDTQY
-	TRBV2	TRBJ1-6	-	ASRQNLWGVGSPLH
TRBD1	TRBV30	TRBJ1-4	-	AWSRQGGSTNEKLF
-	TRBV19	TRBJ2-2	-	ASRSWGPNTGELF
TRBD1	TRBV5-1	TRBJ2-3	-	ASRSRGQVDTQY